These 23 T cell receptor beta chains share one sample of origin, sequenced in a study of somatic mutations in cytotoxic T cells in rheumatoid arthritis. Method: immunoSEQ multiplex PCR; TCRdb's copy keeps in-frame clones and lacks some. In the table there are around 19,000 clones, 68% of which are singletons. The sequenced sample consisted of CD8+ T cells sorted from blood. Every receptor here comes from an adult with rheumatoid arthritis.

The CDR3 region is CASSLAVAGAFQETQYF. The CDR3 DNA follows: TGTGCCAGCAGCTTGGCGGTAGCGGGGGCGTTCCAAGAGACCCAGTACTTC. The chain combines TRBV5-6 with TRBJ2-5; 9 nucleotides line up with TRBD2. Trimming cost V 0 bases and J 1 base; bases outside gene matches: 7. The CDR3 extends over 17 amino acids. Germline V CDR1 and CDR2: SGHDT, YYEEEE.

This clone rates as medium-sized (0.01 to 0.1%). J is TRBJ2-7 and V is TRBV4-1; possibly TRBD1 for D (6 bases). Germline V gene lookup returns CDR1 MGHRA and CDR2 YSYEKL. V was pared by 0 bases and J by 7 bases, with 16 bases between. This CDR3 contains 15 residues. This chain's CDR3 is CASSQEGAIGREQYF. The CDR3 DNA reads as TGCGCCAGCAGCCAAGAGGGGGCGATAGGTAGGGAGCAGTACTTC.

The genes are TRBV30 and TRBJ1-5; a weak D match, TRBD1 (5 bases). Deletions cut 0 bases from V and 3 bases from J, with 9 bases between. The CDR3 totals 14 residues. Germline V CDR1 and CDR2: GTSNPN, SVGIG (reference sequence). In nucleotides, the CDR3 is TGTGCCTGGAGTGTAGCCAGGGACAATCAGCCCCAGCATTTT. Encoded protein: CAWSVARDNQPQHF.

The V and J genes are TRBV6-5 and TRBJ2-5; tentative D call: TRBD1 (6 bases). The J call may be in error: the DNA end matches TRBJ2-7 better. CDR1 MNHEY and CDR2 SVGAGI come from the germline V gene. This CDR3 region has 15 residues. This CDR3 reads CASSYGRGASYEQYF. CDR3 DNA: TGTGCCAGCAGTTACGGCAGGGGTGCCTCCTACGAGCAGTACTTC.

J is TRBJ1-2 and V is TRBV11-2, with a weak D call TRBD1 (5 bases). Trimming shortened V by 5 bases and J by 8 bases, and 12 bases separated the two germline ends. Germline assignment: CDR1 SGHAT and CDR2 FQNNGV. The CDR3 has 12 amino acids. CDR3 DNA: TGTGCCAGCAGCCGCGGGACGGTCGGCTACACCTTC. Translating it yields CASSRGTVGYTF.

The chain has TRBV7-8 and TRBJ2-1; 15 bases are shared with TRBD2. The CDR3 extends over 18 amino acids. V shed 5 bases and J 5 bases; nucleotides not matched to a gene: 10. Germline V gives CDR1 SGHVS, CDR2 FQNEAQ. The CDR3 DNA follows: TGTGCCAGCAGCCTCCGGACTAGCGGGGGGGCCAGGGACAATGAGCAGTTCTTC. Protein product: CASSLRTSGGARDNEQFF.

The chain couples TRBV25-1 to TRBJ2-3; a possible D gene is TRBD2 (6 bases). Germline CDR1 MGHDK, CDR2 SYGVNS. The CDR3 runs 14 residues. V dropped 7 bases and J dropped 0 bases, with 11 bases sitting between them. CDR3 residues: CASTRDFSTDTQYF. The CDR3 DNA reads TGTGCCAGCACCCGGGACTTTAGCACAGATACGCAGTATTTT.

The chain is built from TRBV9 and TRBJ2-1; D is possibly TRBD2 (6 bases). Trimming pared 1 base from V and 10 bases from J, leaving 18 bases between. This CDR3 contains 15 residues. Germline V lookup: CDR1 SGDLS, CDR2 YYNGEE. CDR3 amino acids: CASSVSPRGGEEQFF. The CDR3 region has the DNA TGTGCCAGCAGCGTATCCCCACGCGGCGGGGAAGAGCAGTTCTTC. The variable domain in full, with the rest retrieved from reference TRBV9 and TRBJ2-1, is DSGVTQTPKHLITATGQRVTLRCSPRSGDLSVYWYQQSLDQGLQFLIQYYNGEERAKGNILERFSAQQFPDLHSELNLSSLELGDSALYFCASSVSPRGGEEQFFGPGTRLTVL.

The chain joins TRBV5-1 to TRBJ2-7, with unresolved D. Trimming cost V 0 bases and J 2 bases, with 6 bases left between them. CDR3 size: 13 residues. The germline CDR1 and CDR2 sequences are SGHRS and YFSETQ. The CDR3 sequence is CASSLDTTYEQYF. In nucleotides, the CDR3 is TGCGCCAGCAGCTTGGACACTACCTACGAGCAGTACTTC.

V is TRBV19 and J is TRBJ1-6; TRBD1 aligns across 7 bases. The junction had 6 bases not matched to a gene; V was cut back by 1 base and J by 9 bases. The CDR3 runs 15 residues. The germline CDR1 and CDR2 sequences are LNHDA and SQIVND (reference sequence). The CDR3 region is CASSIGTRGGSPLHF. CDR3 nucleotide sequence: TGTGCCAGTAGTATAGGGACCAGGGGGGGTTCACCCCTCCACTTT.

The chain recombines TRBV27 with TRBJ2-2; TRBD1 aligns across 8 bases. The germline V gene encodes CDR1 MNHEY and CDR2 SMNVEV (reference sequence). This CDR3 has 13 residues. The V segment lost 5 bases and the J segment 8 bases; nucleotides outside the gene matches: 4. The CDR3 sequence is CASSAQGAGELFF. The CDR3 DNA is TGTGCCAGCAGTGCCCAGGGGGCGGGGGAGCTGTTTTTT.

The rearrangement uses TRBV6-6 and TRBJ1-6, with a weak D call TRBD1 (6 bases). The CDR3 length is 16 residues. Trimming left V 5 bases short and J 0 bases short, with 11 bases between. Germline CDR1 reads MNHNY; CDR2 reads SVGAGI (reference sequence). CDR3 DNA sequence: TGTGCCAGCAGTACGGACAGTTACTCCTATAATTCACCCCTCCACTTT. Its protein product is CASSTDSYSYNSPLHF.

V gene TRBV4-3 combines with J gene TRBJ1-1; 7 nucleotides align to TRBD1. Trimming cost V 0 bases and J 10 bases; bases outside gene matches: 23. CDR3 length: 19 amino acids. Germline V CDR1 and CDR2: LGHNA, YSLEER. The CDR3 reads CASSQEGQGGFGANDGAFF. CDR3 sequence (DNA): TGCGCCAGCAGCCAAGAAGGGCAGGGGGGCTTTGGTGCGAATGATGGAGCTTTCTTT.

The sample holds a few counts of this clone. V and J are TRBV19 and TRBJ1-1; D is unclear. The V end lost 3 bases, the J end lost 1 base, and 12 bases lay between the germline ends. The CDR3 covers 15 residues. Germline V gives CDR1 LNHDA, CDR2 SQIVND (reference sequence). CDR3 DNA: TGTGCCAGTAGTATTGGGTTTGGAAAGAACACTGAAGCTTTCTTT. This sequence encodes CASSIGFGKNTEAFF.

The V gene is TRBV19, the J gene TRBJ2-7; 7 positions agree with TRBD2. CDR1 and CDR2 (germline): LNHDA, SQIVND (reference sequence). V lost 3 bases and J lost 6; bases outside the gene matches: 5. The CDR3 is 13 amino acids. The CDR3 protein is CASSMTSWPEQYF. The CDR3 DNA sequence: TGTGCCAGTAGTATGACTAGCTGGCCCGAGCAGTACTTC.

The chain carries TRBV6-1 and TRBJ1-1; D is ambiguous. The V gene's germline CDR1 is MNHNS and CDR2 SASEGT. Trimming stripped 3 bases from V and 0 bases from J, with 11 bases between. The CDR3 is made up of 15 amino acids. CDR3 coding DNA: TGTGCCAGCAGTGAGTATGAAAGCCTGAACACTGAAGCTTTCTTT. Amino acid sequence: CASSEYESLNTEAFF.

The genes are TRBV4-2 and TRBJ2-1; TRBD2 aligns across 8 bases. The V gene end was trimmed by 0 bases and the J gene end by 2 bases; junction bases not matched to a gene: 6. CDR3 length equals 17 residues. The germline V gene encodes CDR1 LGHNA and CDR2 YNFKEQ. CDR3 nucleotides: TGTGCCAGCAGCCAAGACGGAATAGCGGGGCCCTACAATGAGCAGTTCTTC. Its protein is CASSQDGIAGPYNEQFF.

CDR3 protein: CASSDTMNYGYTF. The DNA for the CDR3 is TGTGCCAGCAGTGACACTATGAACTATGGCTACACCTTC. The chain uses TRBV6-5 and TRBJ1-2, with unresolved D. Trimming cost V 5 bases and J 2 bases, with 9 bases left between them. Germline assignment: CDR1 MNHEY and CDR2 SVGAGI. The CDR3 has 13 amino acids.

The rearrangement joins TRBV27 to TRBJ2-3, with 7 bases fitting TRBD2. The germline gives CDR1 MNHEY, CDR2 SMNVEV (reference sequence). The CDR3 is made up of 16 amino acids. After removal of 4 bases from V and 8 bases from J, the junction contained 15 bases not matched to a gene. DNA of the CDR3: TGTGCCAGCAGTTGGGTGTCGGGTGGACTAGGTGTTACGCAGTATTTT. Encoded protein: CASSWVSGGLGVTQYF.

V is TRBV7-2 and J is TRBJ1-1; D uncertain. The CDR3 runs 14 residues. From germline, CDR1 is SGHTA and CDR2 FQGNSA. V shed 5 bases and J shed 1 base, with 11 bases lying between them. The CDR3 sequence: CASSRLRENTEAFF. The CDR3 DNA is TGTGCCAGCAGCCGACTAAGAGAGAACACTGAAGCTTTCTTT.

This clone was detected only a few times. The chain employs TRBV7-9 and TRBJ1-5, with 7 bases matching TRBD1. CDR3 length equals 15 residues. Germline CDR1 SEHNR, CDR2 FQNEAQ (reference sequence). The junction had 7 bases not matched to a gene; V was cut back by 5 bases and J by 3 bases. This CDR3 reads CASSPPGGNNQPQHF. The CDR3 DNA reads TGTGCCAGCAGCCCCCCAGGGGGTAACAATCAGCCCCAGCATTTT.

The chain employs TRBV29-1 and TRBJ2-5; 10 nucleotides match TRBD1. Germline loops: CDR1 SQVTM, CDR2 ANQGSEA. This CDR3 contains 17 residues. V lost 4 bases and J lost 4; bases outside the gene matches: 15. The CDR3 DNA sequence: TGCAGCGTTGGAGGGACAGGGGTTGGGATAGGAGTAGAGACCCAGTACTTC. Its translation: CSVGGTGVGIGVETQYF.

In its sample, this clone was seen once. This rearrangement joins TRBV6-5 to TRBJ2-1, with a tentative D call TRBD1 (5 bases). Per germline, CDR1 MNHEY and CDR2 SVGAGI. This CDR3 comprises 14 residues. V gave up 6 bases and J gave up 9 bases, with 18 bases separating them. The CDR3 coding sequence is TGTGCCAGCAGGGAGTCCTTCCAGGGCCCTGAGCAGTTCTTC. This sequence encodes CASRESFQGPEQFF.